Given below is one T cell receptor (beta chain) in context. This clone has only one observation. The clone's antigen remains unknown. Base-call qualities are not available, and no considerably larger clone is one nucleotide away. The treatment or condition label, as the study defines it: 15 to 20 received Ad26.COV2.S at low or high dose, single or two shots; a few received placebo; per-sample allocation not given. For vaccine and placebo recipients, repertoires were sequenced using samples collected on day 63 after the first injection. Between 29 July and 7 August 2020, Cohort 1b enrolled around 25 adults aged 18-55 years at one site in Boston, USA. Ad26.COV2.S was a replication-incompetent adenovirus type 26 vector that expressed a prefusion-stabilized SARS-CoV-2 spike protein derived from the original Wuhan strain. This record belongs to a study of Ad26.COV2.S vaccination and SARS-CoV-2 variants (dated by TCRdb to the early 2020s). Background on the whole study: Donors in the vaccine arm were drawn from COV1001, a multicentre, randomized, double-blind, placebo-controlled phase I-IIa trial testing Ad26.COV2.S in healthy adults. Ad26.COV2.S was administered intramuscularly at a dose of 5x10^10 or 1x10^11 viral particles, either as one shot or as two shots given 56 days apart. TCRbeta repertoire sequencing served as the tool for gauging how specific and how broad the SARS-CoV-2-reactive T cell receptors were following Ad26.COV2.S vaccination. The TCR-sequenced set comprised roughly 30 samples: approximately 19 Ad26.COV2.S vaccine recipients, 5 placebo recipients and 8 SARS-CoV-2 convalescent individuals. Participants in the trial were split at random into five groups of five each, receiving low-dose or high-dose Ad26.COV2.S once or twice, or else placebo on both occasions. Investigators remained blinded to trial group allocation during experiments and outcome assessment. The study at large found these results: Substantial breadth of spike-specific CD8+ and CD4+ T cell responses was reported after vaccination. Non-spike TCR breadth was comparable between vaccine and placebo recipients, consistent with the vaccine containing only spike. The authors noted that the TCR breadth and depth analyses may have underestimated total T cell responses. Compared with placebo recipients, Ad26.COV2.S recipients showed higher spike-specific TCR breadth (P = 0.0014). Comparing responses between vaccine doses or regimens was not something the study was powered to do.

The immunoSEQ Assay was the method used to sequence TCRbeta CDR3 regions. After extraction, genomic DNA underwent amplification by bias-controlled multiplex PCR, followed by high-throughput sequencing. The paper's data handling went like this. To quantify the absolute abundance of every unique TCRbeta CDR3 region, sequences were collapsed and filtered. T cell fraction was estimated by normalizing TCRbeta template counts to usable DNA, with usable DNA measured through amplification of reference genes found in all nucleated cells. Repertoire TCRs were annotated as SARS-CoV-2-specific by exact matching of V gene, CDR3 amino acid sequence and J gene to a known reactive TCR set. MIRA supplied the reference SARS-CoV-2 TCR set, which was filtered for enrichment in COVID-19-positive ImmuneCODE repertoires so that public or cross-reactive TCRs were removed. Using the MIRA antigens, annotated TCRs were further analysed by specific ORF or by position within an ORF. Depth was the summed frequency of annotated unique rearrangements, while breadth was defined as annotated unique rearrangements over total unique productive rearrangements. TCR breadth was compared between groups using two-sided Wilcoxon rank-sum tests. Held by TCRdb, this immuneACCESS table contains in-frame sequences only and omits some clones. Under half of the omission traces to an unresolved V gene where checked; the cause of the rest is unknown. D and trimming were read from the DNA, whereas the V and J calls and clone size are those reported in that table. The sample table holds 300,000 to 400,000 clones, of which about nine tenths were seen once. Jointly, the top ten make up around 5.5% of the sample.

Looking up the germline V gene (reference sequence) yields CDR1 SGHNT and CDR2 YYREEE. Including the terminal cysteine and phenylalanine, the CDR3 comprises 13 residues. Just CDR3 DNA is preserved here, 39 bases in frame from base 1. Trimming costs V 5 bases and J 3 bases, and their ends lie 12 bases apart. The sample was peripheral blood, taken in a trial of Ad26.COV2.S vaccine versus placebo. This TCR came from a person aged 18-65 years who received the Ad26.COV2.S COVID-19 vaccine or a placebo. The rearranged chain carries TRBV5-4 and TRBJ2-7, with an unclear D gene assignment. The CDR3 reads as follows: CASSYAAYYEQYF. The bases read TGTGCCAGCAGTTATGCAGCTTACTACGAGCAGTACTTC. Full variable domain (CDR3 extended with the reference TRBV5-4 and TRBJ2-7 proteins): ETGVTQSPTHLIKTRGQQVTLRCSSQSGHNTVSWYQQALGQGPQFIFQYYREEENGRGNFPPRFSGLQFPNYSSELNVNALELDDSALYLCASSYAAYYEQYFGPGTRLTVT.